This TCR beta chain was identified during a study of cytomegalovirus exposure and HLA in healthy donors (dated by TCRdb to between 2016 and 2019). For the wider study: In an earlier analysis of under 600 of the donors, around 300 Gb of sequence data and approximately 120 million unique TCR beta sequences from roughly 180 million T cells were reported. An early release that covered several hundred HLA-typed donors contained approximately 300 gigabases of sequencing data and about 84 million unique TCR sequences. The genetic ancestry cluster associated with self-reported Caucasian donors included 81% of the 300 to 400 genotyped donors. The study aimed to test whether signatures of past pathogen exposure could be identified by cataloging public T cell receptors. The study used immunosequencing to profile the T cell repertoires of about 670 subjects and linked those repertoires to cytomegalovirus serostatus. Besides the first cohort of approximately 670 subjects, a separate validation cohort made up of 120 different subjects was used. High-throughput TCR immunosequencing, statistical association of individual TCRs with disease status, and machine learning were combined to predict cytomegalovirus infection status. A later analysis re-analyzed previously published TCR beta repertoires from roughly 600 donors and added high-resolution HLA genotyping to study TCR occurrence patterns. Rather than using new phenotypic data, the later analysis identified candidate immune exposures from TCR beta sequences and from how often those sequences occurred across donors. To decide whether each TCR beta V gene segment behaved as functional or pseudogenic, an earlier analysis of fewer than 750 of the donors relied on high-throughput TCR beta sequencing. Donor age, sex, ethnicity and CMV serostatus were compiled alongside the repertoire data. A later genetic analysis used genome-wide SNP genotypes for about 65% of the roughly 700 donors, treating that subset as a discovery cohort. All discovery cohort repertoires had been generated using a single sequencing platform. Class I and class II HLA loci were covered by the typing at four-digit resolution. The number of donors typed differed by locus, with 629-630 for A, B, C, DRB1 and DQB1, 522 for DQA1, 600 to 610 for DPA1, and some 440 for DPB1. Roughly five DR-DQ haplotypes were handled as single units for association and clustering because linkage in the cohort was strong. On average, 235,054 unique TCR beta nucleotide sequences were sequenced per donor among roughly 430 genotyped donors of the cohort, with 15% to 20% of those sequences being non-productive.

The cohort was made up of approximately 700 healthy bone marrow donors. Cohort members were all nominally healthy when sampled, although unrecorded immune exposures were likely present. The donor was CMV seronegative and belonged to the group of roughly 330 seronegative cohort members. A peripheral blood sample was collected from each donor, and TCR beta sequencing was performed on peripheral blood mononuclear cells. The Qiagen DNeasy Blood Extraction Kit was used to extract genomic DNA from the blood cell samples. Broader findings and caveats from the paper: A further reported finding was that TCR beta sequences accurately predicted the HLA-A and HLA-B alleles for most subjects in the first cohort. In a later analysis, 15,000 to 20,000 TCR beta sequences were associated with specific HLA alleles at a false discovery rate of 0.05. According to a later analysis, TCR association rates differed among HLA loci, with DRB1 alleles showing the most associated TCRs and HLA-C alleles showing the fewest. In a later genetic analysis, fewer N-insertions in productive TCRs were reported among donors in an Asian-associated ancestry cluster than the approximately 710-donor mean. According to the authors, the approach could potentially be generalized to other disease states and immunological phenotypes. A cluster of highly shared sequence variants was judged likely to be a technical artifact of the sequencing pipeline. Correlated functional status among segregating V segments might reflect linkage disequilibrium, but an unknown experimental factor could not be ruled out. An earlier analysis of 587 of the donors showed that most TCR beta V segments appeared in productive rearrangements either about 87% or about 30% of the time, which broadly matched IMGT annotations. Only TCR beta chains were sequenced in this cohort, and the absence of alpha or paired-chain data limited detectable features. Because counts were too low, seventeen rarely observed V segments, including chromosome 9 orphons, were left out of the earlier analysis of a few hundred of the donors. Because some donors lacked HLA typing at each locus, the association tests relied only on the typed subset. In a later analysis, HLA-associated TCR beta chains showed more clonal expansion and lower generation probabilities than non-associated chains that were equally common. The presence/absence analyses assumed that sequencing depth was roughly uniform across donors, and that assumption may not be true. In both the original and validation cohorts, the classifier was reported to diagnose cytomegalovirus status with high specificity and sensitivity. Most TCR sequences were seen in very few donors, while some public TCRs were found in many individuals. When HLA alleles, especially DR and DQ, strongly co-occurred, TCR associations were difficult to assign to individual alleles. A few of the identified cytomegalovirus-associated TCR beta chains were confirmed in vitro to be specific for cytomegalovirus antigens. Immune exposure information for the cohort was limited to CMV serostatus. In the study, roughly 160 TCR beta chains were listed as associated with cytomegalovirus. Several of the top co-occurrence clusters appeared to be linked to parvovirus B19, influenza, CMV and Epstein-Barr virus, according to a later analysis. A later analysis found that most CMV-associated TCR beta chains appeared HLA-restricted, with HLA associations seemingly driven largely by CMV exposure. In a later genetic analysis, a missense DCLRE1C variant was associated with V-gene and J-gene trimming of TCR beta chains, and the association was replicated in an independent cohort.

Receptors were amplified or captured by the immunoSEQ multiplex PCR assay. A mixture of 60 forward primers for TCR Vbeta segments and 13 reverse primers for TCR Jbeta segments was used in the multiplex PCR. Amplification of the CDR3 region of rearranged TCR beta genes was performed with a multiplex PCR assay on genomic DNA. On the Illumina HiSeq System, the amplified TCR beta libraries were sequenced as 87-base-pair reads. In the original analysis: A later analysis counted approximately 76 million unique TCR beta chains across the approximately 700 repertoires, and around 12 million of these chains were shared by at least two donors. Raw reads were error-corrected and collapsed into unique sequences with a nearest-neighbor algorithm that merged closely related sequences to remove PCR and sequencing errors. To assign V, D and J gene segments, CDR3 sequences were aligned to IMGT reference sequences. For a sequence to be retained, a match of at least six nucleotides was required to both a V gene segment and a J gene segment. A rearrangement counted as productive if the CDR3 had no stop codons and remained in frame with V and J, and every other rearrangement counted as non-productive. Following IMGT convention, CDR3 was defined as the stretch from the second conserved V-encoded cysteine up to the conserved J-encoded phenylalanine. The earlier analysis of some 550 of the donors excluded any sequence lacking an unambiguous match to a single V gene segment. In an earlier analysis of some 590 of the donors, a V segment was called functional when productive rearrangements were above 56.7%, and segregating when the standard deviation between donors exceeded 5%. A statistical classification framework was built for diagnosing cytomegalovirus status from the catalog of TCR beta chain sequences. A later analysis assigned V and J genes by comparing TCR nucleotide sequences with IMGT/GENE-DB human TR gene sequences. In a later analysis, CDR3 sequences and most-parsimonious VDJ recombination scenarios were assigned using the TCRdist pipeline. A later analysis defined each TCR beta chain by its CDR3 amino acid sequence plus V-gene family, and excluded reads lacking a unique V-gene family. A later analysis removed 592 highly shared, low-generation-probability nucleotide sequences to deal with suspected cross-contamination and a sequencing artifact. In a later analysis, a clonal expansion index was calculated for each public chain from normalized within-repertoire ranks of inferred template counts. Generation probabilities in a later analysis came from a VDJ recombination model fitted to out-of-frame rearrangements, and those results were checked against IGoR. Hypergeometric tests were used in a later analysis to score TCR-TCR, TCR-HLA and TCR-CMV co-occurrence, with a repertoire-size bias correction applied to the TCR pairs. A later analysis estimated false discovery rates by permuting HLA or CMV assignments 20 times. A later analysis grouped co-occurring TCRs with DBSCAN, adding TCRdist sequence similarity when clustering within HLA-allele-positive subsets. For co-occurrence clustering, repertoires with fewer than 30,000 or more than 120,000 public chains were excluded, along with a handful of repertoires with anomalous nucleotide sharing. TCRdb's version of the immuneACCESS table is confined to in-frame rearrangements and falls short of the full clone set. An unresolved V gene accounts for under half of the shortfall where checked; the remainder is of unknown origin. Clone size and V and J calls were adopted from that table, with D and trimming inferred from the DNA. For this sample there are around 150,000 clones; 87% appear just once. The ten most abundant clones make up approximately 4.7% of the sample.

As for this clone: There is no known antigen for this receptor. It has no much larger one-base neighbor in the sample; base qualities were not kept.

The clonotype originates from a woman under 40 in good health and CMV-seronegative. The material sequenced was PBMCs.

The sequenced DNA is TGTGCCAGCAGCCGGGGACTAGCGGGGGTTGCAGATACGCAGTATTTT. This is translated as CASSRGLAGVADTQYF. The V and J segments used are TRBV7-3 and TRBJ2-3; 14 central nucleotides agree with TRBD2. In the germline V gene, CDR1 corresponds to SGHTA and CDR2 to FQGTGA. From its cysteine to its phenylalanine, the CDR3 spans 16 amino acids. CDR3 DNA is the only sequence kept; it has 48 bases, read in frame from the first base. The germline V and J ends show losses of 5 bases and 4 bases respectively, and no gene match explains 5 bases of the junction.